Given below is one T cell receptor beta chain in context. The sample belongs to a study of blood T cell repertoires in COVID-19. Study-wide background: Spain, Italy and the United States supplied samples that represented acute and convalescent COVID-19.

Germline CDR1 and CDR2: SGDLS and YYNGEE. The CDR3 contains 15 residues. Germline trimming cut 7 bases from V and 3 bases from J; bases unmatched to any gene: 8. Original handling: Reference gene primer amplification gave nucleated cell count estimates. The protocol was immunoSEQ multiplex PCR, while the TCRdb copy is restricted to in-frame clones and leaves out a portion. Clonal size and the V and J genes are those of that table, whereas D and trimming came from the DNA. The sample shows over 350,000 clones, roughly 89% of them seen only once. Assignment of participants to cohorts was predicated upon participant-reported clinical history. Before being deemed recovered, Cohort 3 donors had two negative PCRs, clearance, or symptom resolution.

Sequencing was done on a sample of PBMCs or T cells enriched from blood (not recorded which). The chain has TRBV9 and TRBJ2-2; 8 bases agree with TRBD1. The receptor comes from a woman aged 45-60 years who had recovered from COVID-19. This chain's CDR3 is CASRPTGAHTGELFF. DNA of the CDR3: TGTGCCAGCCGCCCGACAGGGGCCCACACCGGGGAGCTGTTTTTT.